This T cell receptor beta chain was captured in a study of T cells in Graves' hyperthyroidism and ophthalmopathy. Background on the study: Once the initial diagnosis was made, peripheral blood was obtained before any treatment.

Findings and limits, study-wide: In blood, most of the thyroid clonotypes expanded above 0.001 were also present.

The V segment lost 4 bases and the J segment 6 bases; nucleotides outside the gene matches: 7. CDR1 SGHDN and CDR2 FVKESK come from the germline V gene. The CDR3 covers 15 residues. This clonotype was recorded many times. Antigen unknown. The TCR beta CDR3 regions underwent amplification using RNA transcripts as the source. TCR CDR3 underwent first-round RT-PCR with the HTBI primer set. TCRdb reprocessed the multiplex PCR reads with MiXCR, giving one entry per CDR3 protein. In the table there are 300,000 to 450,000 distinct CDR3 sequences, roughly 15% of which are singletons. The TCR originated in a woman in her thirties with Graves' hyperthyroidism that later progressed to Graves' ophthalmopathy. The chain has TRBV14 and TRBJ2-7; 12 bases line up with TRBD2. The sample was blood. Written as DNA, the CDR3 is TGTGCCAGCAGCCCCCGACTAGCGGGAGATCGCGAGCAGTACTTC. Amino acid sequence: CASSPRLAGDREQYF.